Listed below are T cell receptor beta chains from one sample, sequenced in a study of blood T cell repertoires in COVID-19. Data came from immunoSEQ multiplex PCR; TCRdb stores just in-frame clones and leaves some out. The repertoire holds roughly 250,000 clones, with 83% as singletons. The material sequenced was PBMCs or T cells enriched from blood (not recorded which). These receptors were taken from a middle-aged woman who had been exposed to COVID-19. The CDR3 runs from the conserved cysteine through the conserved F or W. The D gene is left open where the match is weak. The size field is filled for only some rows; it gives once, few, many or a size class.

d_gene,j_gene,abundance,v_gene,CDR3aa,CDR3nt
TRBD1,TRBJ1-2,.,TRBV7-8,CASSLAQGAGSYSYGYTF,TGTGCCAGCAGCTTAGCACAGGGGGCAGGATCCTACTCCTATGGCTACACCTTC
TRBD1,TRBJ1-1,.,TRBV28,CASREQGEAFF,TGTGCCAGCAGGGAACAGGGGGAAGCTTTCTTT
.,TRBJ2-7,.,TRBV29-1,CSALHSPGYEQYF,TGCAGCGCCCTCCACAGCCCCGGCTACGAGCAGTACTTC
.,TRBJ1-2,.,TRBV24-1,CATSEGGGYGYTF,TGTGCCACCAGTGAGGGTGGAGGCTATGGCTACACCTTC
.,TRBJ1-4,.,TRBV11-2,CASSSPSEKLFF,TGTGCCAGCAGCTCGCCTAGTGAAAAACTGTTTTTT
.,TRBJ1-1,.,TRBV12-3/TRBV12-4,CASSFGRRTEAFF,TGTGCCAGCAGTTTCGGGAGACGCACTGAAGCTTTCTTT
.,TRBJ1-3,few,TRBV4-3,CASSQAMAGVRNTIYF,TGCGCCAGCAGCCAGGCCATGGCGGGGGTACGAAACACCATATATTTT
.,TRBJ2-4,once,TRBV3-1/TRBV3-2,CASSLGGTKNIQYF,TGTGCCAGCAGCCTCGGCGGCACCAAAAACATTCAGTACTTC
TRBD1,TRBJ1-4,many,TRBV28,CASSHRDRQEKLFF,TGTGCCAGCAGTCACCGGGACAGACAAGAAAAACTGTTTTTT
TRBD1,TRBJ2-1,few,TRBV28,CASSTTTGGNEQFF,TGTGCCAGCAGTACTACGACAGGGGGCAATGAGCAGTTCTTC
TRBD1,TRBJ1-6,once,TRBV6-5,CASSYTTGGDSPLHF,TGTGCCAGCAGTTACACCACAGGGGGCGATTCACCCCTCCACTTT
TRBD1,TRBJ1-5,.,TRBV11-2,CASSSGQGTQPQHF,TGTGCCAGCAGCTCCGGACAGGGTACCCAGCCCCAGCATTTT
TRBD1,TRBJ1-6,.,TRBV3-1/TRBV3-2,CASSFRTGDSPLHF,TGTGCCAGCAGCTTTCGGACAGGTGATTCACCCCTCCACTTT
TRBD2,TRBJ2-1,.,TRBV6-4,CASSQGTSGDNEQFF,TGTGCCAGCAGTCAAGGAACTAGCGGGGACAATGAGCAGTTCTTC
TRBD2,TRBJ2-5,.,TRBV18,CASSAFSGDIQETQYF,TGTGCCAGCTCAGCTTTTAGCGGGGACATCCAAGAGACCCAGTACTTC
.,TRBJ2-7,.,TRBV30,CAWSGGTGAGDEQYF,TGTGCCTGGAGTGGGGGGACAGGCGCGGGGGACGAGCAGTACTTC
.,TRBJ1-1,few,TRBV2,CASSEGRAGEAFF,TGTGCCAGCAGTGAAGGGAGGGCAGGTGAAGCTTTCTTT
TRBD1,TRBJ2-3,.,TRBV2,CASRRDSLTDTQYF,TGTGCCAGCAGGAGGGACAGCCTCACAGATACGCAGTATTTT
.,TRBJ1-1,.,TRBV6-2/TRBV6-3,CASSWGLTNTEAFF,TGTGCCAGCAGTTGGGGACTTACGAACACTGAAGCTTTCTTT
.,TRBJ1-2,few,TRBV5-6,CASSSRQVDYGYTF,TGTGCCAGCAGCAGCCGACAGGTTGATTATGGCTACACCTTC
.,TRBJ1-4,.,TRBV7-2,CASSLGDTTSGEKLFF,TGTGCCAGCAGCTTGGGGGACACCACCAGTGGTGAAAAACTGTTTTTT
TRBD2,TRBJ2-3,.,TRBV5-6,CASSPGGADTQYF,TGTGCCAGCAGCCCCGGGGGGGCAGATACGCAGTATTTT
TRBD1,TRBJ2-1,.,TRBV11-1,CASSLGGGLYNEQFF,TGTGCCAGCAGCTTAGGAGGGGGCCTGTACAATGAGCAGTTCTTC
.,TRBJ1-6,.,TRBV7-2,CASSLELGGTPLHF,TGTGCCAGCAGCTTAGAGCTTGGGGGGACGCCCCTCCACTTT
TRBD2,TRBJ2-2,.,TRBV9,CASSASGANTGELFF,TGTGCCAGCAGCGCTAGCGGGGCAAACACCGGGGAGCTGTTTTTT
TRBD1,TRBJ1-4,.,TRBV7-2,CASSLARQGANEKLFF,TGTGCCAGCAGCTTAGCCCGACAGGGGGCAAATGAAAAACTGTTTTTT
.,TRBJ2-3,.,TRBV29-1,CSVEETGLQGDTQYF,TGCAGCGTTGAAGAGACAGGCCTGCAGGGAGATACGCAGTATTTT
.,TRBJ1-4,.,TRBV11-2,CASSRGGPNEKLFF,TGTGCCAGCAGCCGGGGGGGGCCCAATGAAAAACTGTTTTTT
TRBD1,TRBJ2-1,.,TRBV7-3,CASSFEGTAYNEQFF,TGTGCCAGCAGCTTCGAAGGGACAGCGTACAATGAGCAGTTCTTC
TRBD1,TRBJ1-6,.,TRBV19,CASSLQGNNSPLHF,TGTGCCAGTAGCTTACAGGGGAATAATTCACCCCTCCACTTT
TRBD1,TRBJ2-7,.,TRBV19,CASSIGQGSLEQYF,TGTGCCAGTAGTATCGGACAGGGATCCCTCGAGCAGTACTTC
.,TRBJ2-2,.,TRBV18,CASSPRQATGELFF,TGTGCCAGCTCACCCAGACAGGCCACCGGGGAGCTGTTTTTT
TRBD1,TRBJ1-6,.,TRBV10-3,CAISVRGPDNSPLHF,TGTGCCATCAGTGTGAGGGGGCCGGATAATTCACCCCTCCACTTT
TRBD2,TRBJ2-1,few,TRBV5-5,CASSFLAGGPYNEQFF,TGTGCCAGCAGCTTCCTAGCGGGGGGGCCCTACAATGAGCAGTTCTTC
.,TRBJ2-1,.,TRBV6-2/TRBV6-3,CASSYSAKQFF,TGTGCCAGCAGTTACTCGGCCAAGCAGTTCTTC
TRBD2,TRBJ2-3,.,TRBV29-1,CSVEGGWASGVDTQYF,TGCAGCGTTGAAGGGGGGTGGGCTAGCGGGGTCGATACGCAGTATTTT
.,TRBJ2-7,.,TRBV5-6,CASSLATGLTSYEQYF,TGTGCCAGCAGCTTGGCCACAGGTCTCACTTCCTACGAGCAGTACTTC